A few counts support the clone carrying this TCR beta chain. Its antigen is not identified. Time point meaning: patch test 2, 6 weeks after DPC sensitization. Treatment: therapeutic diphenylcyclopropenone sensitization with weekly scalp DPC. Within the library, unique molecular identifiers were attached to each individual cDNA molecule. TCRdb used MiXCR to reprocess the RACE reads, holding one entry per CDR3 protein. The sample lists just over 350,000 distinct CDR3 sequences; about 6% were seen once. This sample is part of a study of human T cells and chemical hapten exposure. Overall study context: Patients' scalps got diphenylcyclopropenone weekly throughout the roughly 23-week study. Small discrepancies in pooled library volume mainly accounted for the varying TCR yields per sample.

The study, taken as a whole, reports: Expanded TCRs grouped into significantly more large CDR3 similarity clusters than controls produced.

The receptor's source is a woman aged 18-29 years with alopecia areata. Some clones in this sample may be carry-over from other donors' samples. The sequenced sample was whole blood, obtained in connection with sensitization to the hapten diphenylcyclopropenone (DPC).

This CDR3 reads CASSLEQAGTEAFF. The CDR3 nucleotides are TGCGCCAGCAGCTTGGAGCAGGCGGGGACTGAAGCTTTCTTT. This rearrangement joins TRBV5-1 to TRBJ1-1; D not certain. Trimming stripped 0 bases from V and 5 bases from J, with 11 bases between. Germline CDR1 and CDR2: SGHRS and YFSETQ. The CDR3 has 14 amino acids.